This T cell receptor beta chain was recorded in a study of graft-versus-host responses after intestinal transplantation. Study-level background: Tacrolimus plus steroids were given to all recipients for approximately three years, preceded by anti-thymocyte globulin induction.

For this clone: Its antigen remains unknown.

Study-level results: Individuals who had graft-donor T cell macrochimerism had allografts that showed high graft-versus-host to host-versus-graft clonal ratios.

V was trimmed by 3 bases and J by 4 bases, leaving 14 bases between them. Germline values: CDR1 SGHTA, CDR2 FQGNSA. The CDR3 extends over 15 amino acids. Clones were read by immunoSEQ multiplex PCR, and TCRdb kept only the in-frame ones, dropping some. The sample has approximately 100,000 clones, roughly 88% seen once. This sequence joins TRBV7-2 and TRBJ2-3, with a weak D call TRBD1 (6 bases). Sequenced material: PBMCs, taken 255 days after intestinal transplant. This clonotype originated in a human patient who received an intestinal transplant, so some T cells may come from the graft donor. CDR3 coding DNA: TGTGCCAGCAGCTTGGACAGCCCTTTACCAGATACGCAGTATTTT. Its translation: CASSLDSPLPDTQYF.